This T cell receptor (beta chain) was identified in a study of T cells in women clearing cervical HPV infection. Here immunoSEQ multiplex PCR was the method, and the copy in TCRdb shows in-frame clones only, minus some. The specimen's table records about 20,000 clones. Germline lookup yields CDR1 SGHTA and CDR2 FQGNSA. This CDR3 has 15 amino acids. A note on this clone: Sequencing ends 3 residues short of the CDR3 end; the germline J gene provides the rest.

The chain employs TRBV7-2 and TRBJ2-2, with D possibly being TRBD1 (5 bases). This TCR was recovered from a woman between 18 and 69 years old with a cervical HPV16 infection that either progressed to CIN3+ or cleared (not recorded which). Material for sequencing was blood buffy coat. CDR3 sequence reads: CASSLAGSGANVLFF. The sequenced CDR3 bases are TGTGCCAGCAGCTTAGCAGGGTCTGGGGCCAACGTG.